This T cell receptor beta chain was sequenced in a study of human T cells and chemical hapten exposure. The ends were cut back, 0 bases at V and 0 bases at J, with 3 bases in the middle. The CDR3 runs 14 residues. This clonotype was seen many times. Time point meaning: patch test 2, 6 weeks after DPC sensitization. Indicated treatment: therapeutic diphenylcyclopropenone sensitization with weekly scalp DPC. One entry per CDR3 protein, called by TCRdb with MiXCR from the RACE reads. This table holds approximately 350,000 distinct CDR3 sequences, roughly 6.3% found once. Sequencing used whole blood, obtained in connection with sensitization to the hapten diphenylcyclopropenone (DPC). This clonotype was obtained from a woman aged 18-29 years with alopecia areata. Some clones in this sample may be carry-over from other donors' samples. V is TRBV12-3 or TRBV12-4 and J is TRBJ1-5; D ambiguous. In nucleotides, the CDR3 is TGTGCCAGCAGTTTAGCAGATAGCAATCAGCCCCAGCATTTT. It encodes CASSLADSNQPQHF.